The clone carrying this TCR beta chain has only a few counts. Trimming stripped 3 bases from V and 5 bases from J, with 16 bases between. This CDR3 comprises 15 residues. Germline V lookup: CDR1 MGHDK, CDR2 SYGVNS. The data derive from a study of blood T cell repertoires in COVID-19. This table comes from immunoSEQ multiplex PCR, and its TCRdb copy is limited to in-frame clones, with some not included. The repertoire holds about 120,000 clones, with roughly three quarters as singletons. This sequence originates from a human donor in a cohort sampled during active COVID-19. The sample consisted of peripheral blood. The rearrangement links TRBV25-1 to TRBJ1-1; the D gene is possibly TRBD1 (5 bases). CDR3 bases: TGTGCCAGCAGTGATGTCTGGGGGGGGGAAACTGAAGCTTTCTTT. Protein sequence: CASSDVWGGETEAFF. Full variable domain (missing parts from reference TRBV25-1 and TRBJ1-1): EADIYQTPRYLVIGTGKKITLECSQTMGHDKMYWYQQDPGMELHLIHYSYGVNSTEKGDLSSESTVSRIRTEHFPLTLESARPSHTSQYLCASSDVWGGETEAFFGQGTRLTVV.